The TCR beta chain under discussion was sequenced for a study of shared clonotypes between healthy human individuals. The CDR3 spans 13 residues. V lost 5 bases to trimming and J lost 0 bases, with 8 bases between them. In germline, CDR1 is MNHEY, CDR2 SMNVEV (reference sequence). Naivety among CD8 cells was defined by CD45RO negativity and positive CCR7 selection, thereby excluding terminally differentiated effector memory CD45RA+ cells. Assay used: immunoSEQ multiplex PCR; TCRdb lists only in-frame clones, some missing. The sample lists 700,000 to 950,000 clones, around 96% occurring once. Overall study findings and caveats: Across a few donors, naive CD4 shared 5% to 6%, naive CD8 around 3.8%, memory CD4 2% to 2.5%, memory CD8 0.35% to 0.5%. The generation probabilities recorded for non-shared clonotypes fell below those of clonotypes shared by all four donors.

About this clone itself: Its specificity is not known.

Sample: naive CD8+ T cells sorted from blood. This clonotype was sampled from a man younger than 40 in good health. The V gene is TRBV27, the J gene TRBJ2-7; D might be TRBD2 (6 bases). The CDR3: CASSHGSSYEQYF. In nucleotides, the CDR3 is TGTGCCAGCAGTCACGGGAGCTCCTACGAGCAGTACTTC.